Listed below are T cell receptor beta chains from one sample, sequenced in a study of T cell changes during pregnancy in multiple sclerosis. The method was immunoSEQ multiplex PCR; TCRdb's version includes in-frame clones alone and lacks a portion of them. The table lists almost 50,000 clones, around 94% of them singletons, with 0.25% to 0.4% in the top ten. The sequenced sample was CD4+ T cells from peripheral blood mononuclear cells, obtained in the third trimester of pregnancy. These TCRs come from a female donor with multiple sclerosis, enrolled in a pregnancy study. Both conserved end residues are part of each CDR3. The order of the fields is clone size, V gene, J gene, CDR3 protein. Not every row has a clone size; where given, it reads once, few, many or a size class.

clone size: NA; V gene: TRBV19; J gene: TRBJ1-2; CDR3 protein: CASIAGTGGPYGYTF
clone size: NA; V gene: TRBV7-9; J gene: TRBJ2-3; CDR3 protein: CASSLATSGGTDTQYF
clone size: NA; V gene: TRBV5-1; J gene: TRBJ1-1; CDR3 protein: CASSLGGRSYTEAFF
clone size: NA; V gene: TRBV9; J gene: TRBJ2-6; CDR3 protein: CASRGTVSGANVLTF
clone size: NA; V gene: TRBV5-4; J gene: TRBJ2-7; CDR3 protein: CASSLAGTIHYEQYF
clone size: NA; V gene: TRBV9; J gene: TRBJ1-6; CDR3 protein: CASSVEGARPLHF
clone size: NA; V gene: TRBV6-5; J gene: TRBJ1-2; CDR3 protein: CASSYGRVYGYTF
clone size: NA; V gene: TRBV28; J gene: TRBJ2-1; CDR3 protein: CASSFSHPSGEQFF
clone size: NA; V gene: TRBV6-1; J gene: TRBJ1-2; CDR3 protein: CAGQTGTGGYTF
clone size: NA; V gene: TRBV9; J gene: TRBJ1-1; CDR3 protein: CASSVENRGNTEAFF
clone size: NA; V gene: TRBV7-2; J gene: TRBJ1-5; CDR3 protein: CASSLDRLNQPQHF
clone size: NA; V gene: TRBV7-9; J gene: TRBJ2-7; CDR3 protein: CASSPAGHPLYF
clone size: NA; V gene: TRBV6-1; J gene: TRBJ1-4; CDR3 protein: CASSVLGQATQKLFF
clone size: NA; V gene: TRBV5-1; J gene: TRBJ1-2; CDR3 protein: CASSSLPGTSHYGYTF
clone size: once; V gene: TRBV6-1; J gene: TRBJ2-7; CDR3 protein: CASRATVSYEQYF
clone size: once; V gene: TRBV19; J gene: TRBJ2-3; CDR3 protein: CASIATSGKADTQYF
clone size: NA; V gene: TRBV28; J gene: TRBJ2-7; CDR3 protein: CASSLPGYEQYF
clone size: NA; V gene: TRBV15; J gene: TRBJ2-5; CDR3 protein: CATSGGERTQYF
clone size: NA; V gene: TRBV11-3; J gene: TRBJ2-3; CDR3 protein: CASSLGGDLAVDTQYF
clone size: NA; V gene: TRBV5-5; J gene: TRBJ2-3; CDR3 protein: CASSESGSVRLDTQYF
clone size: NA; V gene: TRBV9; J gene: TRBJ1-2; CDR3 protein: CASSAGGSYGYTF
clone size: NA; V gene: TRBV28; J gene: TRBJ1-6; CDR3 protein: CASSLSGQGSSPLHF
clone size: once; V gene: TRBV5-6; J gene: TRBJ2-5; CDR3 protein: CASSLSPWGDSTQYF
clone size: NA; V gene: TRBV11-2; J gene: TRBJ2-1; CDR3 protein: CASSSTSGRTTYNEQFF
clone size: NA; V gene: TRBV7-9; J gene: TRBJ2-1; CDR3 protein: CASSRDSTIEQFF
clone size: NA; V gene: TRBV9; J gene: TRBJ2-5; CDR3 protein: CASSPGTSGPETQYF
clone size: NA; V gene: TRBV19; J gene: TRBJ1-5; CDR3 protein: CASSISLGQVLNQPQHF
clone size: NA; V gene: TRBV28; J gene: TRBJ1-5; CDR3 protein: CASSPAGRNQPQHF
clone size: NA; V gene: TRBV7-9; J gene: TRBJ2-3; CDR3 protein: CASSHPTSGIRTDTQYF
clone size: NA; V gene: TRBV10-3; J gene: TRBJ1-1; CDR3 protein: CAISSGQGGKNTEAFF
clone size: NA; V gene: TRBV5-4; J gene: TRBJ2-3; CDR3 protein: CASSLGQGATDTQYF
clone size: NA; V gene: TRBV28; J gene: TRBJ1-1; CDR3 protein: CASSGMGQGNTEAFF
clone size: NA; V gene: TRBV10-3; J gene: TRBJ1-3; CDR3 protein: CAITKGGEGNTIYF
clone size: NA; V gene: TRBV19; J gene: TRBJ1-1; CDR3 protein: CASSILANTEAFF
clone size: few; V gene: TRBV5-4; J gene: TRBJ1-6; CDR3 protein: CASSSGTEASPLHF
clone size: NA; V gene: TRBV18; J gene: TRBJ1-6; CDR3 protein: CASSQTTGLGSYNSPLHF
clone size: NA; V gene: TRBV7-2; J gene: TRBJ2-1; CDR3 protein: CASSPPGKTINEQFF
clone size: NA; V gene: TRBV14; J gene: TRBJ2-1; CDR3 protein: CASSLPKGLAGDLEQFF
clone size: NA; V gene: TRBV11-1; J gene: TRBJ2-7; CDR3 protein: CASSLTRPGKYEQYF
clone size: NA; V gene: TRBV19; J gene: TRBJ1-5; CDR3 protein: CASSAGRIPNQPQHF
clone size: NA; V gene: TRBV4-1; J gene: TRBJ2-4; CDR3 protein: CASSLPDRSPEYF
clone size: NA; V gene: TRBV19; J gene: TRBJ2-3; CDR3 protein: CASSITAGERDTQYF
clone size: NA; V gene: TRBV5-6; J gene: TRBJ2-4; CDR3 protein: CASSLVGGTLAKNIQYF
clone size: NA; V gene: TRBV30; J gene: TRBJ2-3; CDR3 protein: CAWSVGVPTDTQYF
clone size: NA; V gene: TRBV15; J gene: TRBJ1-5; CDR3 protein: CATSTGRSQHF
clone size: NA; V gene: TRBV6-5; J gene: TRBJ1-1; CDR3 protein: CASSYLTTGRNTEAFF
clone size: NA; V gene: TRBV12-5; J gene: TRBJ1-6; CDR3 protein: CASGLGQGNSPLHF
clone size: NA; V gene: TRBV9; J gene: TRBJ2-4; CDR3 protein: CASSVGLAKNIQYF
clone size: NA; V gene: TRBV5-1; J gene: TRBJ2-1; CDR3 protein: CASRRTGYVEQFF
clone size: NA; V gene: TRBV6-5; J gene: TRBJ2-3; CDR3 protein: CASQGTQANTDTQYF
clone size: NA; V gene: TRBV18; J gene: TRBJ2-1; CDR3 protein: CASSQASGQVYNEQFF